These 26 T cell receptor beta chains were sequenced from one sample in a study of T cells in women clearing cervical HPV infection. Produced via immunoSEQ multiplex PCR; TCRdb's table is partial and in-frame only. Its clone listing holds about 16,000 clones. The sample comprised blood buffy coat. These receptors originate from a woman aged 18 to 75 with a cervical HPV16 infection that either progressed to CIN3+ or cleared (not recorded which).

Of note for this clone: The sequence runs out 3 residues before the end of the CDR3; the remainder is reconstructed from the germline J gene. The V call is TRBV10-3, the J call TRBJ2-5; 11 bases fit TRBD1. Trimming cost V 9 bases and J 2 bases; bases outside gene matches: 14. The germline CDR1 and CDR2 sequences are ENHRY and SYGVKD. This CDR3 spans 17 amino acids. The CDR3 spells CAIRRGTGGTVQETQYF. Incomplete CDR3 DNA: TGTGCCATTAGGAGAGGGACAGGGGGGACCGTACAAGAGACC.

Turning to this clone: Read data end 3 residues before the CDR3 end; the end is taken from the germline J gene. The chain joins TRBV19 to TRBJ1-3; no definite D call. Per germline, CDR1 LNHDA and CDR2 SQIVND (reference sequence). This CDR3 comprises 15 residues. V shed 3 bases and J shed 0 bases, with 9 bases lying between them. CDR3 loop: CASSIRSSSGNTIYF. The CDR3 DNA, read in part, is TGTGCCAGTAGTATTCGGTCGAGCTCTGGAAACACC.

Remarks on this clone: The read halts 3 residues ahead of the CDR3 end, with the missing end drawn from the germline J gene. V usage is TRBV18 and J usage is TRBJ2-1, with 8 bases fitting TRBD1. CDR1 is KGHSH and CDR2 is LQKENI in the germline V gene. The CDR3 length is 17 residues. Trimming at V came to 2 bases and at J to 5 bases, leaving 11 bases not matched to a gene. The part of the CDR3 DNA that was read is TGTGCCAGCTCACCAAGAGGGACAGGACCTAACCACAATGAG. This gives the protein CASSPRGTGPNHNE. From start to end, the CDR3 is CASSPRGTGPNHNEQFF. The full variable domain, completed using reference TRBV18 and TRBJ2-1, is NAGVMQNPRHLVRRRGQEARLRCSPMKGHSHVYWYRQLPEEGLKFMVYLQKENIIDESGMPKERFSAEFPKEGPSILRIQQVVRGDSAAYFCASSPRGTGPNHNEQFFGPGTRLTVL.

In the case of this clone: The read halts 3 residues ahead of the CDR3 end, with the missing end drawn from the germline J gene. The V call is TRBV9, the J call TRBJ2-5, with D hard to call. CDR3 size: 13 residues. V lost 1 base to trimming and J lost 2 bases, with 6 bases between them. CDR1 is SGDLS, CDR2 YYNGEE, per germline. CDR3 DNA (partial): TGTGCCAGCAGCGTAAGCCATCAAGAGACC. Its translation is CASSVSHQET. In full, the CDR3 is CASSVSHQETQYF.

Concerning this clone: With the read ending 3 residues before the CDR3 end, the germline J gene is used to fill in that end. The V call is TRBV5-6, the J call TRBJ1-6; TRBD1 matches 8 bases. The germline CDR1 and CDR2 sequences are SGHDT and YYEEEE. The trim removed 5 bases at V and 6 bases at J, leaving 4 bases unmatched. There are 14 residues in the CDR3. CDR3 sequence: CASSSGGINSPLHF. The CDR3 bases that were read are TGTGCCAGCAGTTCAGGGGGCATTAATTCACCC.

As regards this clone: The CDR3 extends 3 residues past the end of the read, so its final part is completed from the germline J gene. This chain joins TRBV6-1 and TRBJ1-2, with no clear D. This CDR3 is built from 15 residues. Germline CDR1 is MNHNS and CDR2 is SASEGT. Trimming took 2 bases from V and 0 from J, leaving 10 bases between them. CDR3 DNA, as far as it was read: TGTGCCAGCAGTGAATCTTTGGGCTCTAACTATGGC. It encodes CASSESLGSNYG. The CDR3, in full, reads CASSESLGSNYGYTF.

The part of the CDR3 DNA that was read is TGCAGTGCTAGAGATCCTGTGACAGCAAACTATGGC. The encoded protein is CSARDPVTANYG. The full-length CDR3 reads as CSARDPVTANYGYTF. V and J are TRBV20-1 and TRBJ1-2; a possible D gene is TRBD1 (5 bases). The read halts 3 residues ahead of the CDR3 end, with the missing end drawn from the germline J gene. The CDR3 has 15 amino acids. V lost 0 bases and J 2 bases, leaving 13 bases between the germline ends. Germline CDR1 DFQATT, CDR2 SNEGSKA (reference sequence).

The DNA read from the CDR3 is TGTGCCAGCAGTGAAAGGAGACAGCCTAATGAAAAA. Its translation: CASSERRQPNEK. The CDR3 in full is CASSERRQPNEKLFF. This chain links TRBV2 with TRBJ1-4, with a possible D match to TRBD1 (5 bases). The read ends 3 residues before the CDR3 terminus; that terminus is restored from the germline J gene. The CDR3 totals 15 residues. V was clipped by 2 bases and J by 3 bases, with 10 bases between them. Germline V gene sequence: CDR1 SNHLY, CDR2 FYNNEI.

Partial CDR3 DNA: TGTGCCACCAGCAGAGGGCCAGGGGAAGAGACC. Protein sequence: CATSRGPGEET. The full CDR3 protein is CATSRGPGEETQYF. The chain recombines TRBV15 with TRBJ2-5; TRBD1 might be the D (6 bases). The CDR3 end falls 3 residues outside the read, so it is completed with the germline J gene. The CDR3 loop spans 14 amino acids. From germline, CDR1 is LNHNV and CDR2 YYDKDF (reference sequence). V shed 1 base and J shed 3 bases, with 9 bases lying between them. Together with reference TRBV15 and TRBJ2-5, the CDR3 gives the full variable domain: DAMVIQNPRYQVTQFGKPVTLSCSQTLNHNVMYWYQQKSSQAPKLLFHYYDKDFNNEADTPDNFQSRRPNTSFCFLDIRSPGLGDTAMYLCATSRGPGEETQYFGPGTRLLVL.

A word on this clone: The read gets to within 3 residues of the CDR3 end, and the germline J gene fills in the rest. This chain joins TRBV19 and TRBJ1-5, with D perhaps matching TRBD1 (5 bases). The V end lost 5 bases, the J end lost 6 bases, and 17 bases lay between the germline ends. Per germline, CDR1 LNHDA and CDR2 SQIVND (reference sequence). This CDR3 contains 15 residues. CDR3 residues: CASSVDMGLSQPQHF. The sequenced part of the CDR3 DNA is TGTGCCAGTAGTGTGGACATGGGCCTTTCTCAGCCC.

Concerning this clone itself: The DNA ends 3 residues before the CDR3 does, and the rest of the CDR3 is filled in from the germline J gene. This chain connects TRBV7-2 to TRBJ2-7, with 8 bases aligning to TRBD1. V dropped 5 bases and J dropped 0; count of bases not matched to a gene: 6. This CDR3 has 15 residues. The V gene's germline CDR1 is SGHTA and CDR2 FQGNSA. The CDR3 is CASSLWTGSSYEQYF. The sequenced part of the CDR3 DNA is TGTGCCAGCAGCCTATGGACAGGGAGCTCCTACGAG.

This clone ranks as medium-sized in terms of frequency. The CDR3 is cut off 3 residues early in the read; its end comes from the germline J gene. The rearrangement joins TRBV7-2 to TRBJ1-2; weak D call: TRBD1 (6 bases). Germline V gene data show CDR1 as SGHTA and CDR2 as FQGNSA. This CDR3 spans 12 amino acids. The chain's CDR3 is CASSPGEGGYTF. The CDR3 bases that were read are TGTGCCAGCAGTCCAGGGGAAGGGGGC. Using reference TRBV7-2 and TRBJ1-2 for the parts outside the CDR3, the full variable domain is GAGVSQSPSNKVTEKGKDVELRCDPISGHTALYWYRQSLGQGLEFLIYFQGNSAPDKSGLPSDRFSAERTGGSVSTLTIQRTQQEDSAVYLCASSPGEGGYTFGSGTRLTVV.

On this clone: The CDR3 end lies 3 residues beyond the end of the read and is filled in from the germline J gene. The chain couples TRBV27 to TRBJ1-1, with 12 positions matching TRBD1. The J segment lost 3 bases and the V segment lost 0 bases, leaving 8 bases of the junction unmatched. The V gene's germline CDR1 is MNHEY and CDR2 SMNVEV (reference sequence). CDR3 length: 18 residues. Incomplete CDR3 DNA: TGTGCCAGCAGTTTATCGGGGGACAGGGGGCTTCGGTACACTGAA. It specifies CASSLSGDRGLRYTE. The complete CDR3 reads CASSLSGDRGLRYTEAFF.

In regard to this clone: The CDR3 is cut off 3 residues early in the read; its end comes from the germline J gene. The chain carries TRBV6-2 or TRBV6-3 and TRBJ2-7, with TRBD1 matching 7 bases. V was pared by 7 bases and J by 2 bases, with 17 bases of the junction left unmatched. The CDR3 runs to 17 residues. Germline V gene lookup returns CDR1 MNHEY and CDR2 SVGEGT. CDR3 bases read: TGTGCCAGCACCTATCGCCTCAGGACAGGCCCCACCTACGAG. As protein: CASTYRLRTGPTYE. The full CDR3 reads CASTYRLRTGPTYEQYF.

About this clone: The read ends 3 residues early relative to the CDR3; the germline J gene fills the gap. The chain employs TRBV20-1 and TRBJ2-5; a possible D gene is TRBD2 (6 bases). The V end was cut by 6 bases, the J end by 2 bases, with 16 bases between. Germline CDR1 is DFQATT and CDR2 is SNEGSKA (reference sequence). This CDR3 has 14 amino acids. Here the CDR3 reads CSASVGTLQETQYF. The DNA read from the CDR3 is TGCAGTGCCAGCGTCGGGACTTTACAAGAGACC.

Points on this clone: Sequencing ends 3 residues short of the CDR3 end; the germline J gene provides the rest. The J gene is TRBJ2-7, the V gene TRBV5-5; tentatively, D is TRBD2 (7 bases). V lost 2 bases and J lost 4, with 10 bases in between. Germline-derived CDR1 and CDR2 are SGHKS and YYEKEE (reference sequence). CDR3 length equals 13 residues. The CDR3 loop is CASSLGGDYEQYF. The DNA read from the CDR3 is TGTGCCAGCAGCTTAGGGGGGGATTACGAG.

As for this clone: From the germline J gene comes the end of the CDR3, since the read stops 3 residues before it. This chain uses TRBV7-2 with TRBJ2-3, with TRBD2 matching 9 bases. This CDR3 comprises 14 residues. Germline V gene lookup returns CDR1 SGHTA and CDR2 FQGNSA. J gave up 6 bases and V 2 bases, and 3 bases lay outside the gene matches. CDR3 DNA (partial): TGTGCCAGCAGCTTAAGCGGGGGGTCTGATACG. This translates into CASSLSGGSDT. The whole CDR3 region reads CASSLSGGSDTQYF.

A note on this clone: The read ends 3 residues shy of where the CDR3 ends; the end is completed using the germline J gene. The V and J genes are TRBV20-1 and TRBJ2-7; a possible D gene is TRBD1 (6 bases). V was cut by 6 bases and J by 3 bases, with 12 bases left in between. From germline, CDR1 is DFQATT and CDR2 SNEGSKA (reference sequence). The CDR3 runs to 12 residues. CDR3 bases read: TGCAGTGCCCGAGAACAGGGCTACGAG. Amino acids: CSAREQGYE. The entire CDR3 reads CSAREQGYEQYF.

Details on this clone: The sequence runs out 3 residues before the end of the CDR3; the remainder is reconstructed from the germline J gene. This chain connects TRBV7-3 to TRBJ2-2; TRBD2 agrees at 8 bases. V dropped 2 bases and J dropped 2; count of bases not matched to a gene: 4. This CDR3 contains 16 residues. Germline loops: CDR1 SGHTA, CDR2 FQGTGA. CDR3 DNA (partial): TGTGCCAGCAGCTTAGCGGGAGGAATTAACACCGGGGAG. Translated, it gives CASSLAGGINTGE. The CDR3 in full is CASSLAGGINTGELFF.

Comment on this clone: The read ends 3 residues shy of where the CDR3 ends; the end is completed using the germline J gene. The chain uses TRBV19 and TRBJ2-5; weak D call: TRBD1 (5 bases). Trimming took off 5 bases at V and 3 bases at J, with 13 bases between the two ends. CDR3 length: 14 amino acids. In germline, CDR1 is LNHDA, CDR2 SQIVND (reference sequence). CDR3 DNA, as far as it was read: TGTGCCAGTAGTGAAACACCAGGGAAAGAGACC. Protein sequence: CASSETPGKET. The whole CDR3 region reads CASSETPGKETQYF.

Points on this clone: Read coverage stops 3 residues before the CDR3 terminus; the germline J gene supplies the remainder. The rearrangement uses TRBV18 and TRBJ2-3, with D perhaps being TRBD1 or TRBD2 (6 bases each). Germline V CDR1 and CDR2: KGHSH, LQKENI. The CDR3 totals 14 residues. Trimming removed 4 bases at V and 5 bases at J, with 13 bases between. The CDR3 loop is CASSQDRREDTQYF. CDR3 bases read: TGTGCCAGCTCACAAGACAGGCGGGAAGATACG.

About this clone: The read halts 3 residues ahead of the CDR3 end, with the missing end drawn from the germline J gene. V gene TRBV2 combines with J gene TRBJ2-5, with D hard to call. Germline assignment: CDR1 SNHLY and CDR2 FYNNEI. The CDR3 is 11 amino acids. The V and J ends lost 5 bases and 4 bases respectively, with 5 bases between them. CDR3 sequence: CASSSVETQYF. CDR3 DNA (partial): TGTGCCAGCAGTAGCGTAGAGACC.

Incomplete CDR3 DNA: TGCGCCAGCAGCTTGGAGTCAGGGAGCACAGATACG. Its translation is CASSLESGSTDT. In full, the CDR3 reads CASSLESGSTDTQYF. The chain joins TRBV5-1 to TRBJ2-3; maybe TRBD1 (5 bases). The read falls 3 residues short of the CDR3 end, and the missing part is taken from the germline J gene. The V and J ends lost 0 bases and 0 bases respectively, with 8 bases between them. CDR1 is SGHRS and CDR2 is YFSETQ in the germline V gene. The CDR3 extends over 15 amino acids.

With regard to this clone: The observed sequence ends 3 residues before the CDR3 terminus, with the missing tail filled in from the germline J gene. V and J are TRBV30 and TRBJ2-5, with D tentatively TRBD2 (7 bases). Germline-derived CDR1 and CDR2 are GTSNPN and SVGIG (reference sequence). Trimming left V 0 bases short and J 3 bases short, with 14 bases between. The CDR3 is made up of 15 amino acids. The CDR3 is CAWSVWGGGKETQYF. The CDR3 bases that were read are TGTGCCTGGAGTGTGTGGGGGGGCGGGAAAGAGACC.

As regards this clone: Sequencing ends 3 residues short of the CDR3 end; the germline J gene provides the rest. V is TRBV5-4 and J is TRBJ2-3; TRBD1 might be the D (5 bases). Germline CDR1 reads SGHNT; CDR2 reads YYREEE (reference sequence). This CDR3 region has 15 residues. V was trimmed by 4 bases and J by 0 bases, leaving 12 bases between them. CDR3 residues: CASSPGAGSTDTQYF. The part of the CDR3 DNA that was read is TGTGCCAGCAGCCCTGGGGCAGGCAGCACAGATACG. Full variable domain (remainder filled in from reference TRBV5-4 and TRBJ2-3): ETGVTQSPTHLIKTRGQQVTLRCSSQSGHNTVSWYQQALGQGPQFIFQYYREEENGRGNFPPRFSGLQFPNYSSELNVNALELDDSALYLCASSPGAGSTDTQYFGPGTRLTVL.

As for this clone: The observed sequence ends 3 residues before the CDR3 terminus, with the missing tail filled in from the germline J gene. This specimen includes other DNA sequences encoding the same CDR3. The J gene is TRBJ2-5, the V gene TRBV5-1; 11 nucleotides match TRBD2. Germline CDR1 is SGHRS and CDR2 is YFSETQ. CDR3 length equals 18 residues. The V gene end was trimmed by 0 bases and the J gene end by 2 bases; junction bases not matched to a gene: 9. This chain's CDR3 is CASSLVRLAGGRQETQYF. The sequenced CDR3 bases are TGCGCCAGCAGCTTGGTGCGTCTAGCGGGGGGAAGACAAGAGACC.